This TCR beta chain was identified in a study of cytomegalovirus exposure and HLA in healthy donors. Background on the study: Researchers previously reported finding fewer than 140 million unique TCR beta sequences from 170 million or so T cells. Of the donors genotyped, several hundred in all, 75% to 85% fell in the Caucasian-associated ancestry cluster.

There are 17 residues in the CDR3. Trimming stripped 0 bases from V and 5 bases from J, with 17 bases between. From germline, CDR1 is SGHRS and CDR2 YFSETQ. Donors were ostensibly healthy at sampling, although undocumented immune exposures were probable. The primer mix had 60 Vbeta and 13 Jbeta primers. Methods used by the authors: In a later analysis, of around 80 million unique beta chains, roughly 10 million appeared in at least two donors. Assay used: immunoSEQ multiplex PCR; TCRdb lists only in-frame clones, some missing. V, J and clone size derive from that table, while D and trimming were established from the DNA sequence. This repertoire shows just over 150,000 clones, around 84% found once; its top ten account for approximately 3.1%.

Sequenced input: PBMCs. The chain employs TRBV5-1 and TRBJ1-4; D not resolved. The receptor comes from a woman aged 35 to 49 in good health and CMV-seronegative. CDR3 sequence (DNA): TGCGCCAGCAGCTTGGAAGGAGGGCCAGCGCTGAATGAAAAACTGTTTTTT. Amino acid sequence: CASSLEGGPALNEKLFF.